The clone carrying this T cell receptor beta chain was recorded only once. There were only Caucasian adults among the donors, and all lived in Nashville, Tennessee. The source of the sample is a study of shared clonotypes between healthy human individuals. Assay execution proceeded at the deep level. Clones were sequenced by immunoSEQ multiplex PCR, and TCRdb holds only the in-frame ones, with some missing. The table lists more than 1,200,000 clones, approximately 98.5% of them singletons. CDR1 and CDR2 (germline): PRHDT, FYEKMQ (reference sequence). The CDR3 is 16 amino acids. J was trimmed by 15 bases and V by 5 bases; bases with no gene match: 22.

The receptor was isolated from a man aged 30 to 45 in good health. Sample: naive CD4+ T cells sorted from blood. The subset is: CD45RA+ positively selected. J is TRBJ2-1 and V is TRBV13; TRBD2 aligns across 7 bases. This CDR3 is CASSDRSSGGNSKRFF. The CDR3, as DNA: TGTGCCAGCAGCGACCGTTCTAGCGGAGGGAATTCAAAGCGGTTCTTC.